This entry describes one T cell receptor (beta chain). An end of the junction differs from the germline gene, which may be a read error. This entry belongs to a study of response to subunit inactivated influenza vaccine. This CDR3 has 16 amino acids. CDR1 SSHAT and CDR2 FNYEAQ come from the germline V gene (reference sequence). Using its own MiXCR run on the RT-PCR reads, TCRdb lists one record per CDR3 protein. The sample lists about 180,000 distinct CDR3 sequences; about 9% were seen once. The input for sequencing was non-naive T cells sorted from PBMCs, taken on the day of vaccination. This clonotype was sampled from a man aged 50-60 years who received an inactivated influenza vaccine. The chain uses TRBV7-7 and TRBJ2-3; 10 nucleotides line up with TRBD2. The CDR3 nucleotides are TGTGCTAGCAGCAAAGAGGGTGGACTAGCGGCAGATACGCAGTATTTT. Its translation is CASSKEGGLAADTQYF.